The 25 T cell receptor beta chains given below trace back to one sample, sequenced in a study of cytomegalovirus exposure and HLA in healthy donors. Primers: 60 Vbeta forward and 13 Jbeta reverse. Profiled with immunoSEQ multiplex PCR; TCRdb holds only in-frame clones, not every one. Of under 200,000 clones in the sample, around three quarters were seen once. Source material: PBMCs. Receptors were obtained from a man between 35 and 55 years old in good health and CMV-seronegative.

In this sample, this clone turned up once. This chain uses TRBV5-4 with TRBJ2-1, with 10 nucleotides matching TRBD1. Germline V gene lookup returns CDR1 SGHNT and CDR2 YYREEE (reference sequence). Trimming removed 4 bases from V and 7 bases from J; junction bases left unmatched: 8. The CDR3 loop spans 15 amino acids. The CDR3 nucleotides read TGTGCCAGCAGCAGAGACAGGGGGCCGGATAATGAGCAGTTCTTC. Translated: CASSRDRGPDNEQFF.

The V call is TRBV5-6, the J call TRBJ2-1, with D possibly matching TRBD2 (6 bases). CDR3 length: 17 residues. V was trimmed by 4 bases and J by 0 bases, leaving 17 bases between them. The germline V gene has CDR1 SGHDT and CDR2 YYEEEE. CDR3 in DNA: TGTGCCAGCAGCGTTCTCCCTAGCGTGAGCTCCTACAATGAGCAGTTCTTC. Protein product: CASSVLPSVSSYNEQFF.

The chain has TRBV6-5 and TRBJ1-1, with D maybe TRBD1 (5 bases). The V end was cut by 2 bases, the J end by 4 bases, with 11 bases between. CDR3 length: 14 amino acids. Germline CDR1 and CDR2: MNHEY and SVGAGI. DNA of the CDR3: TGTGCCAGCAGTTACGGAGGCGGGGGCACTGAAGCTTTCTTT. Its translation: CASSYGGGGTEAFF.

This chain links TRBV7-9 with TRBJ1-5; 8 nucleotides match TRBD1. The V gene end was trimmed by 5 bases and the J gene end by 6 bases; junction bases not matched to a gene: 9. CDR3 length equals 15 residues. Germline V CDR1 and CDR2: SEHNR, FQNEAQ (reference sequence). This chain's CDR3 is CASSQTGDQGQPQHF. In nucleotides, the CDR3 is TGTGCCAGCAGCCAGACAGGGGATCAGGGTCAGCCCCAGCATTTT.

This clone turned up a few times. CDR3 nucleotides: TGTGCCAGCAGTTACAGAGCGGGAGTCTATGAGCAGTTCTTC. It yields the protein CASSYRAGVYEQFF. The chain employs TRBV6-5 and TRBJ2-1; 8 bases line up with TRBD2. The CDR3 covers 14 residues. V was pared by 2 bases and J by 8 bases, with 5 bases of the junction left unmatched. Germline CDR1 and CDR2: MNHEY and SVGAGI.

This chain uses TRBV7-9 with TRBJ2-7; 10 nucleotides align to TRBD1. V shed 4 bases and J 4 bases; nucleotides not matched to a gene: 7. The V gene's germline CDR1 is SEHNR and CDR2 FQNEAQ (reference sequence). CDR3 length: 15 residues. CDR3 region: CASSSPRTGGYEQYF. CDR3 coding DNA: TGTGCCAGCAGCTCCCCCCGGACAGGGGGGTACGAGCAGTACTTC. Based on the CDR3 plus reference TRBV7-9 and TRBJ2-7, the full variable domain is DTGVSQNPRHKITKRGQNVTFRCDPISEHNRLYWYRQTLGQGPEFLTYFQNEAQLEKSRLLSDRFSAERPKGSFSTLEIQRTEQGDSAMYLCASSSPRTGGYEQYFGPGTRLTVT.

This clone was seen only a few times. CDR3 in amino acids: CASSLAGENRYGYTF. Written as DNA, the CDR3 is TGTGCCAGCAGTTTAGCAGGGGAGAATCGCTATGGCTACACCTTC. The V gene is TRBV27, the J gene TRBJ1-2; D is possibly TRBD1 (6 bases). The V end lost 2 bases, the J end lost 4 bases, and 14 bases lay between the germline ends. The CDR3 consists of 15 residues. Germline V CDR1 and CDR2: MNHEY, SMNVEV (reference sequence).

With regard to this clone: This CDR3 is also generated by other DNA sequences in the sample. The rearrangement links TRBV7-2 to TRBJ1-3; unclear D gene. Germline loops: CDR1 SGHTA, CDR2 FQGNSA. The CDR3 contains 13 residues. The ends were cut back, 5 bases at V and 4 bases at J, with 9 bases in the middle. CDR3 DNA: TGTGCCAGCAGCCCGGGGTCAGGAAACACCATATATTTT. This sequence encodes CASSPGSGNTIYF.

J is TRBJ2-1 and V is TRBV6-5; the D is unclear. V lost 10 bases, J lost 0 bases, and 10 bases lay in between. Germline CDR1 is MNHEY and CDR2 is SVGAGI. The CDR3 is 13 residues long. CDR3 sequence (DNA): TGTGCCACCACCCGCGGCTCCTACAATGAGCAGTTCTTC. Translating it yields CATTRGSYNEQFF.

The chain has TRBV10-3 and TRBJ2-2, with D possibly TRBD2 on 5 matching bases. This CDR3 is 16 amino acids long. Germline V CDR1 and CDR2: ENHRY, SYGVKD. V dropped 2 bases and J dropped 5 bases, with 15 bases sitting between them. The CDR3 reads CAISEVLGGRTGELFF. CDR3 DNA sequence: TGTGCCATCAGTGAGGTTTTGGGCGGGCGGACCGGGGAGCTGTTTTTT.

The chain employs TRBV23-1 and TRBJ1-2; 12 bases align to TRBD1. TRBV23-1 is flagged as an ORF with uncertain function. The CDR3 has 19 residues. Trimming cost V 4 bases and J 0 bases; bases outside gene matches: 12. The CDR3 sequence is CASSLAFRDRGPPNYGYTF. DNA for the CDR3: TGCGCCAGCAGTCTAGCCTTCCGGGACAGGGGGCCTCCTAACTATGGCTACACCTTC.

CDR3 region: CASSPQQGADTEAFF. In DNA, the CDR3 is TGTGCCAGCTCACCGCAGCAGGGGGCTGACACTGAAGCTTTCTTT. This chain links TRBV18 with TRBJ1-1; the match to TRBD1 covers 8 bases. CDR1 is KGHSH and CDR2 is LQKENI in the germline V gene. The CDR3 runs to 15 residues. V lost 3 bases and J lost 3; bases outside the gene matches: 6.

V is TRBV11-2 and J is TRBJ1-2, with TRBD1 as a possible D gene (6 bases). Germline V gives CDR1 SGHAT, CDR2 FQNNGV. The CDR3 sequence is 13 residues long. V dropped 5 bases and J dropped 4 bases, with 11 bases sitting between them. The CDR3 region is CASSRGGVYGYTF. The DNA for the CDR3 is TGTGCCAGCAGCCGAGGGGGAGTCTATGGCTACACCTTC.

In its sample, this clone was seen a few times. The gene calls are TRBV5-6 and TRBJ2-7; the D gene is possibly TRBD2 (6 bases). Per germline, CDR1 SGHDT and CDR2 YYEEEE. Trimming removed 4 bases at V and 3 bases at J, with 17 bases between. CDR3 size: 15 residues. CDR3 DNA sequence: TGTGCCAGCAGCCCCTTAGCGGAGGTTGGCTACGAGCAGTACTTC. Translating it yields CASSPLAEVGYEQYF.

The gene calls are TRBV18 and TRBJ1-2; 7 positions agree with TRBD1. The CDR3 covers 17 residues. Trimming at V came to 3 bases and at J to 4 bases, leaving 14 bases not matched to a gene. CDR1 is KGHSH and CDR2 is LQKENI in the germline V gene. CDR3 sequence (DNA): TGTGCCAGCTCACCCCTTACCGGGACAGCCACCTTCTATGGCTACACCTTC. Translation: CASSPLTGTATFYGYTF.

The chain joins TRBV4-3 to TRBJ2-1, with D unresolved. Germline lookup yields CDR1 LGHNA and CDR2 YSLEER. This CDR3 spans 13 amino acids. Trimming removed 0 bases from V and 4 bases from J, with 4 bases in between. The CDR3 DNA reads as TGCGCCAGCAGCCAAGACAGTTACAATGAGCAGTTCTTC. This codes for CASSQDSYNEQFF.

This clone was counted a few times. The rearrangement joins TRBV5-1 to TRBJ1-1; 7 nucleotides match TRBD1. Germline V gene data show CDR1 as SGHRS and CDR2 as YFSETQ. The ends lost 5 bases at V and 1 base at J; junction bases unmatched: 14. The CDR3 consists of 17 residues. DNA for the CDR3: TGCGCCAGCAGGGCGCGTACAGGGGTGGGATCGAACACTGAAGCTTTCTTT. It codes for CASRARTGVGSNTEAFF.

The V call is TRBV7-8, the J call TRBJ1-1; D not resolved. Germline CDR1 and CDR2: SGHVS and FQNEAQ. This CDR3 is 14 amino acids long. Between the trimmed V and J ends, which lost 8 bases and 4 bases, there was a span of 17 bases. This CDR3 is CASLYENAGTEAFF. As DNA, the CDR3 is TGTGCCAGCTTGTACGAAAACGCAGGCACTGAAGCTTTCTTT.

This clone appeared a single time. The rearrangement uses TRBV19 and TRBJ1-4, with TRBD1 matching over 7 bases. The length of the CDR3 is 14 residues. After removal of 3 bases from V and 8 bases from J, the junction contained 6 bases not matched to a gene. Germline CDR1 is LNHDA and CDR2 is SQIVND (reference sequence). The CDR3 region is CASSITGVEEKLFF. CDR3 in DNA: TGTGCCAGTAGTATCACAGGGGTCGAGGAAAAACTGTTTTTT.

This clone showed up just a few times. CDR3 protein: CASSFSPTSFEQYF. The CDR3 region has the DNA TGTGCCAGCAGCTTTAGCCCAACTAGCTTCGAGCAGTACTTC. V and J are TRBV7-2 and TRBJ2-7, with D maybe TRBD2 (6 bases). The CDR3 sequence is 14 residues long. Deletions cut 3 bases from V and 6 bases from J, with 15 bases between. Germline V CDR1 and CDR2: SGHTA, FQGNSA.

The CDR3 sequence is CASSARQGSETF. CDR3 DNA sequence: TGTGCCAGCAGTGCCCGACAGGGTTCGGAGACCTTC. J is TRBJ1-2 and V is TRBV27; TRBD1 agrees at 7 bases. This CDR3 has 12 amino acids. Germline V CDR1 and CDR2: MNHEY, SMNVEV (reference sequence). V trimming: 5 bases; J trimming: 14 bases; junction bases outside the gene matches: 11.

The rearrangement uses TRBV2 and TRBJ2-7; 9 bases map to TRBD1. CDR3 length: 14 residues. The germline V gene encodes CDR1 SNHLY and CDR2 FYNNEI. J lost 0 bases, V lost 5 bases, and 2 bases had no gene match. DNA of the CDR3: TGTGCCAGCAGTCGACAGGGGGACTCCTACGAGCAGTACTTC. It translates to CASSRQGDSYEQYF.

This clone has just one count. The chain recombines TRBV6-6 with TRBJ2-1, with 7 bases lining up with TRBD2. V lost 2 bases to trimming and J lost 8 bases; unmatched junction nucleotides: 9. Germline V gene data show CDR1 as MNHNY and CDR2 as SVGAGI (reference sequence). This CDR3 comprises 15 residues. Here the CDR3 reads CASSYVAGPLDEQFF. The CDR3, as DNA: TGTGCCAGCAGTTACGTAGCGGGCCCTCTGGATGAGCAGTTCTTC.

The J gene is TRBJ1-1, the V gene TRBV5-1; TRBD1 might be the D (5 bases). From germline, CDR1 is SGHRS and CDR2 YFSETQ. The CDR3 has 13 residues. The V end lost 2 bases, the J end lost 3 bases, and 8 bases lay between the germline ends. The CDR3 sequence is CASSFQGDTEAFF. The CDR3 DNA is TGCGCCAGCAGCTTTCAGGGTGACACTGAAGCTTTCTTT.

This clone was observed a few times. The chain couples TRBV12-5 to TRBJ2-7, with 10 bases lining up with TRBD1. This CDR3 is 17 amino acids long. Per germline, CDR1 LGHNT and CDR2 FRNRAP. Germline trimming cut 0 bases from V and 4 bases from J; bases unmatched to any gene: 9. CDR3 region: CASGLVRSDRGPYEQYF. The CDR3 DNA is TGTGCTAGTGGTTTGGTACGGAGTGACAGGGGGCCGTACGAGCAGTACTTC. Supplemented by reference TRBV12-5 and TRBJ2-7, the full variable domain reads DARVTQTPRHKVTEMGQEVTMRCQPILGHNTVFWYRQTMMQGLELLAYFRNRAPLDDSGMPKDRFSAEMPDATLATLKIQPSEPRDSAVYFCASGLVRSDRGPYEQYFGPGTRLTVT.